Shown below are 19 T cell receptor beta chains from a single sample sequenced in a study of T cell repertoires in cytomegalovirus infection. TCRdb reprocessed the reads via MiXCR and lists one record per CDR3 protein. The table shows approximately 70,000 distinct CDR3 sequences, with under 25% occurring only once. No antigens are known for them. Sequencing input: PBMCs, sequenced either directly or after in vitro stimulation (not recorded which). These receptors were taken from a human donor in good health (CMV status not recorded). Some clones in this sample may be carry-over from other donors' samples.

This clonotype occurred a few times. The rearrangement links TRBV4-1 to TRBJ2-7, with 15 positions matching TRBD2. J gave up 7 bases and V 1 base, and 14 bases lay outside the gene matches. The CDR3 consists of 19 residues. Germline V gene data show CDR1 as MGHRA and CDR2 as YSYEKL. This CDR3 reads CASSQVPGLAGGTGGEQYF. The CDR3 DNA sequence: TGCGCCAGCAGCCAAGTACCGGGACTAGCGGGAGGAACAGGAGGGGAGCAGTACTTC.

This clonotype was observed a handful of times. This chain joins TRBV7-9 and TRBJ2-1, with no clear D. The germline CDR1 and CDR2 sequences are SEHNR and FQNEAQ (reference sequence). Trimming took off 5 bases at V and 5 bases at J, with 16 bases between the two ends. The CDR3 extends over 15 amino acids. The chain's CDR3 is CASSLKEWYDNEQFF. The CDR3 bases are TGTGCCAGCAGCCTTAAGGAGTGGTACGACAATGAGCAGTTCTTC.

This clonotype was observed a few times. V usage is TRBV7-2 and J usage is TRBJ2-1; 15 bases line up with TRBD2. Per the germline V gene, CDR1 is SGHTA and CDR2 is FQGNSA. V shed 5 bases and J 8 bases; nucleotides not matched to a gene: 7. This CDR3 spans 16 amino acids. DNA for the CDR3: TGTGCCAGCAGCCATGGGACTAGCGGGAGGCTGGATGAGCAGTTCTTC. This gives the protein CASSHGTSGRLDEQFF.

The chain recombines TRBV19 with TRBJ1-2; D possibly corresponds to TRBD1 (5 bases). Germline V gene sequence: CDR1 LNHDA, CDR2 SQIVND (reference sequence). The CDR3 loop spans 12 amino acids. V lost 7 bases, J lost 13 bases, and 19 bases lay in between. The CDR3 reads CASTRGTGSCTF. CDR3 bases: TGTGCCAGTACGAGGGGTACAGGCAGCTGCACCTTC.

This clonotype was observed a few times. Here the CDR3 DNA reads TGTGCCAGCAGTGGGAGGGGACTGGAAAAACTGTTTTTT. This encodes CASSGRGLEKLFF. The chain links TRBV2 to TRBJ1-4; maybe TRBD1 (5 bases). In germline, CDR1 is SNHLY, CDR2 FYNNEI. The V gene lost 4 bases and the J gene lost 8 bases, with 11 bases spanning the gap. This CDR3 comprises 13 residues.

V is TRBV12-3 or TRBV12-4 and J is TRBJ2-4, with D unclear. V dropped 4 bases and J dropped 0 bases, with 19 bases sitting between them. The CDR3 is made up of 18 amino acids. The CDR3 coding sequence is TGTGCCAGCAGTTCCCTCGCTTTTTCCCCGCTAGCCAAAAACATTCAGTACTTC. Residues: CASSSLAFSPLAKNIQYF.

Here the CDR3 reads CAVSQEDTQYF. Here the CDR3 DNA reads TGTGCCGTATCCCAGGAGGATACGCAGTATTTT. The V and J genes are TRBV24-1 and TRBJ2-3, with D unclear. The length of the CDR3 is 11 residues. The V gene's germline CDR1 is KGHDR and CDR2 SFDVKD. V was trimmed by 12 bases and J by 6 bases, leaving 12 bases between them.

The chain links TRBV5-6 to TRBJ1-2; 7 bases are a match to TRBD1. The germline V gene has CDR1 SGHDT and CDR2 YYEEEE. This CDR3 region has 16 residues. The V and J ends lost 7 bases and 4 bases, in that order; junction bases with no gene match: 16. Written as DNA, the CDR3 is TGTGCCAGCGCCGGGACAGTATTCGACCTTTCCTATGGCTACACCTTC. It yields the protein CASAGTVFDLSYGYTF.

The genes are TRBV10-3 and TRBJ2-1; 12 nucleotides align to TRBD2. Germline loops: CDR1 ENHRY, CDR2 SYGVKD. V dropped 5 bases and J dropped 5; count of bases not matched to a gene: 4. The CDR3 is 15 amino acids. CDR3 loop: CAISPGLAGNNEQFF. In DNA form, the CDR3 reads TGTGCCATCAGTCCCGGACTAGCGGGAAACAATGAGCAGTTCTTC.

The V call is TRBV30, the J call TRBJ1-5, with a tentative D call TRBD1 (5 bases). The germline V and J ends were trimmed by 0 bases and 4 bases, with 13 bases remaining between them. The CDR3 is 15 amino acids. CDR1 GTSNPN and CDR2 SVGIG come from the germline V gene (reference sequence). The chain's CDR3 is CAWSVGRPGNQPQHF. The CDR3 DNA reads as TGTGCCTGGAGTGTCGGGCGTCCAGGGAATCAGCCCCAGCATTTT.

This clonotype was found a few times. CDR3 DNA: TGTGCCAGCAGTTACCATGGGAACACCGGGGAGCTGTTTTTT. Encoded protein: CASSYHGNTGELFF. The rearrangement joins TRBV6-2 or TRBV6-3 to TRBJ2-2; no clear D. The V and J ends lost 2 bases and 1 base respectively, with 5 bases between them. Germline V gives CDR1 MNHEY, CDR2 SVGEGT. The CDR3 totals 14 residues.

The V and J genes are TRBV7-2 and TRBJ2-3; D unclear. V lost 5 bases and J 0 bases, leaving 6 bases between the germline ends. This CDR3 is 13 amino acids long. Germline V gives CDR1 SGHTA, CDR2 FQGNSA. CDR3 protein: CASSDISTDTQYF. In DNA, the CDR3 is TGTGCCAGCAGCGACATCAGCACAGATACGCAGTATTTT.

The V and J genes are TRBV19 and TRBJ2-1; D is possibly TRBD2 (5 bases). Looked up from germline, CDR1 is LNHDA and CDR2 is SQIVND (reference sequence). The V and J ends lost 1 base and 9 bases respectively, with 13 bases between them. This CDR3 contains 14 residues. CDR3 in amino acids: CASSIGLRGAEQFF. The CDR3 DNA sequence: TGTGCCAGTAGTATAGGTCTTCGGGGAGCTGAGCAGTTCTTC.

This clonotype was recorded at least ten times. The rearrangement uses TRBV7-2 and TRBJ2-3, with 8 positions matching TRBD2. V shed 5 bases and J 1 base; nucleotides not matched to a gene: 8. CDR3 length equals 16 residues. Germline-derived CDR1 and CDR2 are SGHTA and FQGNSA. CDR3 in amino acids: CASSPTISGGTDTQYF. Here the CDR3 DNA reads TGTGCCAGCAGCCCGACGATTAGCGGGGGCACAGATACGCAGTATTTT. The full variable domain, its missing parts supplied by reference TRBV7-2 and TRBJ2-3, is GAGVSQSPSNKVTEKGKDVELRCDPISGHTALYWYRQSLGQGLEFLIYFQGNSAPDKSGLPSDRFSAERTGGSVSTLTIQRTQQEDSAVYLCASSPTISGGTDTQYFGPGTRLTVL.

The chain uses TRBV24-1 and TRBJ2-1, with TRBD2 matching 7 bases. V lost 4 bases to trimming and J lost 1 base; unmatched junction nucleotides: 12. Germline values: CDR1 KGHDR, CDR2 SFDVKD. The CDR3 covers 18 residues. CDR3 bases: TGTGCCACCAGTGACCGTATACTACGGGACTATTCCTACAATGAGCAGTTCTTC. Encoded protein: CATSDRILRDYSYNEQFF.

The chain recombines TRBV7-9 with TRBJ1-2, with D perhaps TRBD1 (6 bases). This CDR3 contains 14 residues. CDR1 is SEHNR and CDR2 is FQNEAQ in the germline V gene (reference sequence). Trimming removed 8 bases from V and 4 bases from J, with 17 bases in between. The CDR3 DNA sequence: TGTGCCAGCGCCTGGGGGGCTAATAGCTATGGCTACACCTTC. The encoded protein is CASAWGANSYGYTF.

This clonotype was counted only a few times. The junction departs from germline at one end; a sequencing error may be responsible. This chain joins TRBV11-2 and TRBJ2-1; D gene ambiguous. There are 13 residues in the CDR3. The V gene's germline CDR1 is SGHAT and CDR2 FQNNGV. As DNA, the CDR3 is TGTGCCAGCAGCTTAGATCGGGCAAAGGTACTCAGCTTC. Its protein product is CASSLDRAKVLSF.

This clonotype was seen many times. This chain connects TRBV14 to TRBJ1-2; D unclear. V was pared by 3 bases and J by 5 bases, with 16 bases between. The germline V gene encodes CDR1 SGHDN and CDR2 FVKESK. The length of the CDR3 is 15 residues. CDR3 nucleotides: TGTGCCAGCAGCCATTTAGACTGGCCGGGGTATGGCTACACCTTC. This sequence encodes CASSHLDWPGYGYTF.

The rearrangement joins TRBV28 to TRBJ2-4; D gene unclear. The CDR3 totals 14 residues. CDR1 MDHEN and CDR2 SYDVKM come from the germline V gene. V dropped 5 bases and J dropped 6 bases, with 14 bases sitting between them. Here the CDR3 reads CASSPTPTGNIQYF. The CDR3 nucleotides are TGTGCCAGCAGTCCCACCCCGACGGGAAACATTCAGTACTTC.